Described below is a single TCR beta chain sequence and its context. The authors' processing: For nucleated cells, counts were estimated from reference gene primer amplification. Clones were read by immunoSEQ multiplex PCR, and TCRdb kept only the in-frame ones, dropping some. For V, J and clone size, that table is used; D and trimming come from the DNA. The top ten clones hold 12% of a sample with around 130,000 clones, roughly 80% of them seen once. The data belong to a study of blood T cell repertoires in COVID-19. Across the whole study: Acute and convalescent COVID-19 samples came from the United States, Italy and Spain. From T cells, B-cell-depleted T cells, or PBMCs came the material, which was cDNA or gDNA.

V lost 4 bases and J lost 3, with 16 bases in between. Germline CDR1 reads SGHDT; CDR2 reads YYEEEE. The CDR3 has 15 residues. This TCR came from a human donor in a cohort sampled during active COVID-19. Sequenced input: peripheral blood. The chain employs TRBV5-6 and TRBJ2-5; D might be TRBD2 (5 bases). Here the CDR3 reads CASSKQRENKETQYF. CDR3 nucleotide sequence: TGTGCCAGCAGCAAACAACGGGAAAACAAAGAGACCCAGTACTTC. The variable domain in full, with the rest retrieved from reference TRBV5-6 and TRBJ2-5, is DAGVTQSPTHLIKTRGQQVTLRCSPKSGHDTVSWYQQALGQGPQFIFQYYEEEERQRGNFPDRFSGHQFPNYSSELNVNALLLGDSALYLCASSKQRENKETQYFGPGTRLLVL.